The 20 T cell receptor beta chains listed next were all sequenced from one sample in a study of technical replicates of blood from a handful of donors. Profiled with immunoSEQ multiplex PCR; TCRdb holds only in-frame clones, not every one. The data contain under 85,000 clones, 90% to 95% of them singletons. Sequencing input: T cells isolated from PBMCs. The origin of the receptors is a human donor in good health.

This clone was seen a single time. CDR3 protein: CASSYSGSGGPATQYF. The CDR3 coding sequence is TGTGCCAGCAGTTACTCCGGCAGCGGGGGCCCCGCTACGCAGTATTTT. The V and J genes are TRBV6-5 and TRBJ2-3, with TRBD2 matching 8 bases. This CDR3 spans 16 amino acids. Trimming removed 0 bases from V and 8 bases from J; junction bases left unmatched: 10. CDR1 is MNHEY, CDR2 SVGAGI, per germline.

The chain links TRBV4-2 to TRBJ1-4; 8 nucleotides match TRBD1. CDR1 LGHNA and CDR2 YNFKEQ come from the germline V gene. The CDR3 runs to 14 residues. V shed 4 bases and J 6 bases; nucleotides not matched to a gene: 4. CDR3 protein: CASSRQGRDEKLFF. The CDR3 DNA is TGTGCCAGCAGCCGACAGGGGCGGGATGAAAAACTGTTTTTT.

This chain's CDR3 is CASSLASGGNYGYTF. Here the CDR3 DNA reads TGTGCCAGCAGCTTAGCATCGGGTGGGAACTATGGCTACACCTTC. This chain connects TRBV7-2 to TRBJ1-2; D call uncertain. Trimming shortened V by 0 bases and J by 2 bases, and 10 bases separated the two germline ends. Germline values: CDR1 SGHTA, CDR2 FQGNSA. The CDR3 is made up of 15 amino acids.

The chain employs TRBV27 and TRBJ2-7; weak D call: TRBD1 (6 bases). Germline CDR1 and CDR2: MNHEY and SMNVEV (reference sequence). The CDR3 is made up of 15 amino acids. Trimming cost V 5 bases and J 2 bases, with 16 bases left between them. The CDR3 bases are TGTGCCAGCAGTACTGCCGGGACAAATCCCTACGAGCAGTACTTC. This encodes CASSTAGTNPYEQYF.

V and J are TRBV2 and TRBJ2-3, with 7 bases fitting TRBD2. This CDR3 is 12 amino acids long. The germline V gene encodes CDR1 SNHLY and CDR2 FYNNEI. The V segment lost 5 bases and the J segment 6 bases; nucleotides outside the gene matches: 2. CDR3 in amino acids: CASSSLADTQYF. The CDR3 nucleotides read TGTGCCAGCAGTTCACTAGCGGATACGCAGTATTTT.

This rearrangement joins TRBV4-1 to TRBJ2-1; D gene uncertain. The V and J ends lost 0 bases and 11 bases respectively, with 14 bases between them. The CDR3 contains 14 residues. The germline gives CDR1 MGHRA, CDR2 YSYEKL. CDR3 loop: CASSQDSLGKKQFF. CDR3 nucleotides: TGCGCCAGCAGCCAAGACTCCCTTGGCAAAAAGCAGTTCTTC.

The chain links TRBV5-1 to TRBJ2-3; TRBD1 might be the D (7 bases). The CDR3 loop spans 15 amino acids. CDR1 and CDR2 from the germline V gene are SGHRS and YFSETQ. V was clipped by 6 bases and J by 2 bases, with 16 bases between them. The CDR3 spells CASTPPGGYTDTQYF. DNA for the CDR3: TGCGCCAGCACCCCTCCAGGGGGGTACACAGATACGCAGTATTTT.

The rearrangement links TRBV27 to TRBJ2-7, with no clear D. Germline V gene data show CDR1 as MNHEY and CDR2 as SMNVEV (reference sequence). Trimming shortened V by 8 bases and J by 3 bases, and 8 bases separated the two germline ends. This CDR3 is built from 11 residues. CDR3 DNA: TGTGCCAGCGGGTCTAGCTACGAGCAGTACTTC. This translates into CASGSSYEQYF.

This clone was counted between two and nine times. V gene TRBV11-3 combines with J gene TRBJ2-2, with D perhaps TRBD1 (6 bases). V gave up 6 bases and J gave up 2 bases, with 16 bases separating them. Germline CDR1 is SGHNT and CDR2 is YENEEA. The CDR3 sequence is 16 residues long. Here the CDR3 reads CASSHPGTTNTGELFF. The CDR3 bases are TGTGCCAGCAGTCACCCGGGGACAACAAACACCGGGGAGCTGTTTTTT. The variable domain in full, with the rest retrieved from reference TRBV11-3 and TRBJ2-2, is EAGVVQSPRYKIIEKKQPVAFWCNPISGHNTLYWYLQNLGQGPELLIRYENEEAVDDSQLPKDRFSAERLKGVDSTLKIQPAELGDSAVYLCASSHPGTTNTGELFFGEGSRLTVL.

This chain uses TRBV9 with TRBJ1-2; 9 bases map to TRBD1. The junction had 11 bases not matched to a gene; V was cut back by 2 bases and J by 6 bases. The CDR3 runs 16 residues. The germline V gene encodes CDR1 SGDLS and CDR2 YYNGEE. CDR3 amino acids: CASSVYGTGILDGYTF. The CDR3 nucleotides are TGTGCCAGCAGCGTCTACGGGACAGGGATATTGGATGGCTACACCTTC.

In nucleotides, the CDR3 is TGTGCCACCAGCAAACGCCGGGACAGTCATCAGCCCCAGCATTTT. This translates into CATSKRRDSHQPQHF. V and J are TRBV15 and TRBJ1-5; 7 bases are a match to TRBD1. Trimming at V came to 4 bases and at J to 5 bases, leaving 8 bases not matched to a gene. The CDR3 loop spans 15 amino acids. CDR1 is LNHNV, CDR2 YYDKDF, per germline (reference sequence).

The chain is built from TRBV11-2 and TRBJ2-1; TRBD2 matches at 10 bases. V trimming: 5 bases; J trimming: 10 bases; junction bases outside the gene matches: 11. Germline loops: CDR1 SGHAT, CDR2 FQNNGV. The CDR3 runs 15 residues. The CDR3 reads CASSLGLAGVGEQFF. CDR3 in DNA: TGTGCCAGCAGCCTCGGGCTAGCGGGAGTGGGCGAGCAGTTCTTC. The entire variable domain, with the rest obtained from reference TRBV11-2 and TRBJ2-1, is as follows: EAGVAQSPRYKIIEKRQSVAFWCNPISGHATLYWYQQILGQGPKLLIQFQNNGVVDDSQLPKDRFSAERLKGVDSTLKIQPAKLEDSAVYLCASSLGLAGVGEQFFGPGTRLTVL.

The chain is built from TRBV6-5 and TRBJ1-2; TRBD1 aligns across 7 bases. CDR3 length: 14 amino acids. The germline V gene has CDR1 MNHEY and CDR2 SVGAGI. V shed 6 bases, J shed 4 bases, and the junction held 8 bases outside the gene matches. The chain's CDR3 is CASSTRDSGYGYTF. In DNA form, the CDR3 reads TGTGCCAGCAGCACCCGGGACAGCGGCTATGGCTACACCTTC.

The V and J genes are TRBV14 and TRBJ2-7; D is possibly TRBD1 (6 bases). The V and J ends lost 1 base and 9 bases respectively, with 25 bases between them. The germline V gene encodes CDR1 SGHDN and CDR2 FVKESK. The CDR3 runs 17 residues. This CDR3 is CASSQGRRQEMVTVQYF. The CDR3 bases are TGTGCCAGCAGCCAAGGCAGGAGACAGGAGATGGTAACGGTGCAGTACTTC.

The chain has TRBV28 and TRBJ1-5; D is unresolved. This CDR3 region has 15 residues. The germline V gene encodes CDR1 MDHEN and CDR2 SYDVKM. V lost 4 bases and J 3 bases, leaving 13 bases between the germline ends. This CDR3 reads CASSYERGINQPQHF. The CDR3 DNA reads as TGTGCCAGCAGTTACGAGCGGGGAATCAATCAGCCCCAGCATTTT.

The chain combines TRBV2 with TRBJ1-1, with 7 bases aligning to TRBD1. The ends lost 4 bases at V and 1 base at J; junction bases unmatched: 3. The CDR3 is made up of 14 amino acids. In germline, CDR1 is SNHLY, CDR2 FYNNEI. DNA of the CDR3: TGTGCCAGCAGTGCCAGGGGGTGGAACACTGAAGCTTTCTTT. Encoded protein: CASSARGWNTEAFF.

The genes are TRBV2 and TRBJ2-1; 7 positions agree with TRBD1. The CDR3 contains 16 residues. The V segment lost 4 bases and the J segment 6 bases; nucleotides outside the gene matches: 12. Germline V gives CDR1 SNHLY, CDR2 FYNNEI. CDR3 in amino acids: CASSGQTGKGLNEQFF. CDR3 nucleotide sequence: TGTGCCAGCAGTGGACAGACAGGGAAGGGGCTCAATGAGCAGTTCTTC.

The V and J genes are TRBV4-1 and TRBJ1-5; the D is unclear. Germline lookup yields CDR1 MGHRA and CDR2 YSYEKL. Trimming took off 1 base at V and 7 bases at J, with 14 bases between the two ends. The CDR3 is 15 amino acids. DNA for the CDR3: TGCGCCAGCAGCCAAGCAGGCACGGGGATACAGCCCCAGCATTTT. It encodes CASSQAGTGIQPQHF.

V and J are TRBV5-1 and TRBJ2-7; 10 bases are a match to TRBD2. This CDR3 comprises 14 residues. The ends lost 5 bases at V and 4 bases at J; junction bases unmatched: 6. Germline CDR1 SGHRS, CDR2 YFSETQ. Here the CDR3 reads CASSMSGGAYEQYF. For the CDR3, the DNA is TGCGCCAGCAGTATGAGCGGGGGGGCATACGAGCAGTACTTC.

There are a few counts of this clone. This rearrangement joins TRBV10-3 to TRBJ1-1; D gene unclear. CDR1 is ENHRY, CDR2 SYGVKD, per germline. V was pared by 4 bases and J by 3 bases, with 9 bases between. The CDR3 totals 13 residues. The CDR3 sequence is CAISGNSDTEAFF. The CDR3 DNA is TGTGCCATCAGTGGAAACAGTGACACTGAAGCTTTCTTT.